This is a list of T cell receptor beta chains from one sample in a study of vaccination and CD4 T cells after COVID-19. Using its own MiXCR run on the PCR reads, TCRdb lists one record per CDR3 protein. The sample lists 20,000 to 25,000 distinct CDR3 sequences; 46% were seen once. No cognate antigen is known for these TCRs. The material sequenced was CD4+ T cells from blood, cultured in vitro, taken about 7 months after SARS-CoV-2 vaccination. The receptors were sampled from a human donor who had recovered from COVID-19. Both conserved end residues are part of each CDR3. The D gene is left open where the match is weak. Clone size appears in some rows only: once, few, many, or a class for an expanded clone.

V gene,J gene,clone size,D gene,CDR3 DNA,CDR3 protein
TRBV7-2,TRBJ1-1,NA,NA,TGTGCCAGCAGCTTTTGGGGTCGTACTGAAGCTTTCTTT,CASSFWGRTEAFF
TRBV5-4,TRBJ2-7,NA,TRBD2,TGTGCCAGCAGCTTGCCGCTAGCGGGAGTTGACGAGCAGTACTTC,CASSLPLAGVDEQYF
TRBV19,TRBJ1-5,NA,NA,TGTGCCAGTAGTATCCCATTCGGGGATCAGCCCCAGCATTTT,CASSIPFGDQPQHF
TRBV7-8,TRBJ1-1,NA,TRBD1,TGTGCCAGCAGCGGGGAAACAGGGGGAGACACTGAAGCTTTCTTT,CASSGETGGDTEAFF
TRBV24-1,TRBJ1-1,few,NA,TGTGCCACCAGTGACGAAGGTGCGGCGAACACTGAAGCTTTCTTT,CATSDEGAANTEAFF
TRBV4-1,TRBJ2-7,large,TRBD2,TGCGCCAGCAGCCAAGCCGTAGCGGGGAGGAGGTACGAGCAGTACTTC,CASSQAVAGRRYEQYF
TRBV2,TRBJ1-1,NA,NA,TGTGCCAGCAGTCCACCCTCGAACACTGAAGCTTTCTTT,CASSPPSNTEAFF
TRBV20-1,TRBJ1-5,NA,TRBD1,TGCAGTGCTCCAGTGGGGACAGGGGAATATCAGCCCGAGCATTTT,CSAPVGTGEYQPEHF
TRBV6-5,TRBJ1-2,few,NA,TGTGCCAGCAGTTACAGGGGAGATGGCTACACCTTC,CASSYRGDGYTF
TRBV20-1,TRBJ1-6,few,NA,TGCAGTGCTCGGGGTATTGGGGATTCACCCCTCCACTTT,CSARGIGDSPLHF
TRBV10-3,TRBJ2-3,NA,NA,TGTGCCATCAGGGCTAGGGTGGCAGATACGCAGTATTTT,CAIRARVADTQYF
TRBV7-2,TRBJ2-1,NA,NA,TGTGCCAGCAGCTTAGCCCCATATGGTACAGGGTACAATGAGCAGTTCTTC,CASSLAPYGTGYNEQFF
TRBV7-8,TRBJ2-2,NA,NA,TGTGCCAGCAGCCGGGGCCGTACCGGGGAGCTGTTTTTT,CASSRGRTGELFF
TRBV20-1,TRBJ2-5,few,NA,TGCAGTGCCGCGGAGGGAACGAGAGAGACCCAGTACTTC,CSAAEGTRETQYF
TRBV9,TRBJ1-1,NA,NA,TGTGCCAGCAGCGTAGGGACAGCGAACACTGAAGCTTTCTTT,CASSVGTANTEAFF
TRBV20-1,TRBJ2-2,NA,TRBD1,TGCAGTGCTAGAGAAATAGGGGGCAATACCGGGGAGCTGTTTTTT,CSAREIGGNTGELFF
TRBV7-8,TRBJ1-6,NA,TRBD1,TGTGCCAGCAGCCTCGGACAGGTTAATTCACCCCTCCACTTT,CASSLGQVNSPLHF
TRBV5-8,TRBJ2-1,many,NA,TGTGCCAGCAGCTTGGGGGGGTACAATGAGCAGTTCTTC,CASSLGGYNEQFF
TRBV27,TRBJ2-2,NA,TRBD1,TGTGCCAGCGGACGGGACAGGGGCACCGGGGAGCTGTTTTTT,CASGRDRGTGELFF
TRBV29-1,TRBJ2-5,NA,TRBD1,TGCAGCGTTGGGGGTCAGGGGGCGAGTAGGGAGACCCAGTACTTC,CSVGGQGASRETQYF
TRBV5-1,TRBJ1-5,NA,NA,TGCGCCAGCAGCTTACAGGGTCGGGATCAGCCCCAGCATTTT,CASSLQGRDQPQHF
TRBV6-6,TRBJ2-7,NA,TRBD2,TGTGCCAGCAAGACTAGCGTTTCCTACGAGCAGTACTTC,CASKTSVSYEQYF
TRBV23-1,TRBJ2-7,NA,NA,TGCGCCAGCAGTCCCCTTTCAGGGGAAGGCTACGAGCAGTACTTC,CASSPLSGEGYEQYF
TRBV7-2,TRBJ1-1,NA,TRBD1,TGCGCCAGCAGCCAAGGAAATGACAGGGAGACTGAAGCTTTCTTT,CASSQGNDRETEAFF
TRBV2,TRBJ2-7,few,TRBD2,TGTGCCAGCAGCGGGACTAGCGGGGGGGAGCAGTACTTC,CASSGTSGGEQYF
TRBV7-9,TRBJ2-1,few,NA,TGTGCCAGCAGGGAGGGGATTAACGATGAGCAGTTCTTC,CASREGINDEQFF
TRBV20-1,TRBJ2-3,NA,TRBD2,TGCAGTGCTGGCGGGACTAGCGGGGGGCATTATGAAGATACGCAGTATTTT,CSAGGTSGGHYEDTQYF
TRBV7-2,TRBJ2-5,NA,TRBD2,TGTGCCAGCAGCTCCCGAACTCTAGCGGGGGGGCTTCAGACCCAGTACTTC,CASSSRTLAGGLQTQYF
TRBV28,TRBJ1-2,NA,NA,TGTGCCAGCACCACTCCATCAGACATCCTTCATGGCTACACCTTC,CASTTPSDILHGYTF
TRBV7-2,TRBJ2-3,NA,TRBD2,TGTGCCAGCAGCTTGGGGGGGACGCAGTATTTT,CASSLGGTQYF
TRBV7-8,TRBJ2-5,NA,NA,TGTGCCAGCAGCTTAGCGTATCGGCAGAGACAAGAGACCCAGTACTTC,CASSLAYRQRQETQYF
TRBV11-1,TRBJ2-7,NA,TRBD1,TGTGCCAGCAGCGGGACAGTAAGCTACGAGCAGTACTTC,CASSGTVSYEQYF
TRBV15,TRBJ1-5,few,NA,TGTGCCACCAGCAGAGCGGGGGGAGGTCAGCCCCAGCATTTT,CATSRAGGGQPQHF
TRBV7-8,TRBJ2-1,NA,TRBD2,TGTGCCAGCAGCTTAGGGGGACTAGCGGGAGGTTTGGTGGATGAGCAGTTCTTC,CASSLGGLAGGLVDEQFF
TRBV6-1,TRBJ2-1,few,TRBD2,TGTGCCAGCAGTACCGCCTATAGCGGGGGGACATACAATGAGCAGTTCTTC,CASSTAYSGGTYNEQFF
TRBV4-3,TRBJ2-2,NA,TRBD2,TGCGCCAGCAGCCCCAAGGGACTAGCGGGAGCCCCCGGGGAGCTGTTTTTT,CASSPKGLAGAPGELFF